These 20 T cell receptor beta chains were sequenced from one sample in a study of shared clonotypes between healthy human individuals. CD45RO-negative CD8 cells positively selected for CCR7 made up the naive population, which excluded terminally differentiated effector memory CD45RA+ cells. Repertoires were generated with immunoSEQ multiplex PCR, while TCRdb's copy carries only in-frame clones and drops some. The sample records millions of clones, less than 95% being singletons. The sample taken for sequencing was naive CD8+ T cells sorted from blood. Receptors were obtained from a man younger than 30 in good health.

This chain uses TRBV7-2 with TRBJ1-5, with TRBD1 matching over 9 bases. Germline V gene data show CDR1 as SGHTA and CDR2 as FQGNSA. The CDR3 runs to 17 residues. J gave up 3 bases and V 5 bases, and 11 bases lay outside the gene matches. In nucleotides, the CDR3 is TGTGCCAGCAGCGGCAACTGGGACAGGGTCTACAATCAGCCCCAGCATTTT. It translates to CASSGNWDRVYNQPQHF. Together with reference TRBV7-2 and TRBJ1-5, the CDR3 gives the full variable domain: GAGVSQSPSNKVTEKGKDVELRCDPISGHTALYWYRQSLGQGLEFLIYFQGNSAPDKSGLPSDRFSAERTGGSVSTLTIQRTQQEDSAVYLCASSGNWDRVYNQPQHFGDGTRLSIL.

In regard to this clone: Other DNA variants within this sample encode the same CDR3. V is TRBV27 and J is TRBJ1-5; D is ambiguous. Trimming took 2 bases from V and 7 from J, leaving 6 bases between them. CDR3 size: 12 residues. CDR1 and CDR2 from the germline V gene are MNHEY and SMNVEV (reference sequence). For the CDR3, the DNA is TGTGCCAGCAGTTTAGTAGGACAGCCCCAGCATTTT. Amino acids: CASSLVGQPQHF.

The chain employs TRBV7-9 and TRBJ2-1, with D unclear. Trimming pared 5 bases from V and 9 bases from J, leaving 8 bases between. Germline V gene lookup returns CDR1 SEHNR and CDR2 FQNEAQ (reference sequence). This CDR3 has 11 amino acids. CDR3 residues: CASSPSIEQFF. Here the CDR3 DNA reads TGTGCCAGCAGCCCATCCATTGAGCAGTTCTTC.

The rearrangement joins TRBV9 to TRBJ2-1; D is possibly TRBD1 or TRBD2 (5 bases each). The length of the CDR3 is 14 residues. Trimming cost V 0 bases and J 8 bases, with 12 bases left between them. In germline, CDR1 is SGDLS, CDR2 YYNGEE. The CDR3 region has the DNA TGTGCCAGCAGCGTAGGGGGGAGTAAGGATGAGCAGTTCTTC. Translation gives CASSVGGSKDEQFF.

The CDR3 DNA reads as TGCGCCAGCAGCCAAGGAGAAGGGCTCGAGCAGTACTTC. Its translation: CASSQGEGLEQYF. The rearrangement joins TRBV4-1 to TRBJ2-7; D not resolved. The germline gives CDR1 MGHRA, CDR2 YSYEKL. The CDR3 spans 13 residues. Trimming took 1 base from V and 6 from J, leaving 10 bases between them.

On this clone: A much bigger clone sits one base away, suggesting this may be a read error. This chain links TRBV30 with TRBJ2-2; D might be TRBD2 (6 bases). The CDR3 totals 16 residues. Germline assignment: CDR1 GTSNPN and CDR2 SVGIG (reference sequence). CDR3 sequence (DNA): TGTGCCTGGAGTGTTGGCTCCAGCCTATCCGCCGGGGGGCTGTTTTTT. Protein: CAWSVGSSLSAGGLFF.

This rearrangement joins TRBV5-1 to TRBJ2-7; tentative D call: TRBD1 (6 bases). Trimming pared 0 bases from V and 2 bases from J, leaving 12 bases between. Germline V gives CDR1 SGHRS, CDR2 YFSETQ. This CDR3 has 15 amino acids. This chain's CDR3 is CASSLDWGPAYEQYF. The CDR3, as DNA: TGCGCCAGCAGCTTGGATTGGGGGCCCGCCTACGAGCAGTACTTC.

The rearrangement uses TRBV7-9 and TRBJ2-1; TRBD2 matches 10 bases. J was trimmed by 4 bases and V by 2 bases; bases with no gene match: 11. CDR1 SEHNR and CDR2 FQNEAQ come from the germline V gene (reference sequence). This CDR3 has 18 residues. CDR3 amino acids: CASSLPEAGGPFYNEQFF. The CDR3, as DNA: TGTGCCAGCAGCTTACCCGAAGCGGGAGGGCCGTTTTACAATGAGCAGTTCTTC.

V is TRBV2 and J is TRBJ1-5; 8 nucleotides align to TRBD1. The V gene's germline CDR1 is SNHLY and CDR2 FYNNEI. Trimming cost V 6 bases and J 2 bases; bases outside gene matches: 15. This CDR3 is built from 18 residues. Here the CDR3 reads CASSVTSAGGVGNQPQHF. CDR3 sequence (DNA): TGTGCCAGCAGCGTTACGTCAGCAGGGGGCGTAGGCAATCAGCCCCAGCATTTT.

The V gene is TRBV10-2, the J gene TRBJ1-1; D is possibly TRBD1 (5 bases). V lost 4 bases, J lost 7 bases, and 19 bases lay in between. Germline V gene data show CDR1 as WSHSY and CDR2 as SAAADI. The CDR3 spans 15 residues. The CDR3 is CASSGLGGRRGEAFF. The CDR3 nucleotides read TGCGCCAGCAGTGGACTCGGGGGACGTAGGGGTGAAGCTTTCTTT.

Details on this clone: Other DNA sequences in the same sample also yield this CDR3. The gene calls are TRBV5-1 and TRBJ2-2; D is undetermined. The CDR3 loop spans 13 amino acids. V was pared by 0 bases and J by 6 bases, with 6 bases between. Germline V gene lookup returns CDR1 SGHRS and CDR2 YFSETQ. The chain's CDR3 is CASSLEGPGELFF. The CDR3 DNA is TGCGCCAGCAGCTTGGAGGGCCCCGGGGAGCTGTTTTTT.

The chain couples TRBV4-1 to TRBJ2-7; 8 positions match TRBD1. The V gene end was trimmed by 4 bases and the J gene end by 7 bases; junction bases not matched to a gene: 15. CDR1 and CDR2 (germline): MGHRA, YSYEKL. This CDR3 has 16 amino acids. CDR3 sequence: CASSLTPGQGAREQYF. CDR3 sequence (DNA): TGCGCCAGCAGCCTAACCCCAGGCCAGGGGGCAAGGGAGCAGTACTTC.

This clone turned up a few times. The chain has TRBV4-1 and TRBJ2-5; D possibly corresponds to TRBD1 (6 bases). The CDR3 is 15 residues long. Germline loops: CDR1 MGHRA, CDR2 YSYEKL. V was clipped by 4 bases and J by 3 bases, with 15 bases between them. The DNA for the CDR3 is TGCGCCAGCAGCCGATGGGGGCAGGAAGAAGAGACCCAGTACTTC. This sequence encodes CASSRWGQEEETQYF.

This clone appeared once. This same CDR3 is encoded by further DNA sequences in the sample. The V call is TRBV27, the J call TRBJ2-7; the D gene is possibly TRBD2 (6 bases). The CDR3 covers 13 residues. Trimming stripped 3 bases from V and 4 bases from J, with 10 bases between. Germline CDR1 MNHEY, CDR2 SMNVEV (reference sequence). CDR3 sequence reads: CASSLGSGYEQYF. CDR3 DNA sequence: TGTGCCAGCAGTTTGGGGAGCGGGTACGAGCAGTACTTC.

The chain employs TRBV10-3 and TRBJ2-1; either TRBD1 or TRBD2 may supply D (5 bases each). This CDR3 is 13 amino acids long. Germline-derived CDR1 and CDR2 are ENHRY and SYGVKD. Trimming shortened V by 7 bases and J by 5 bases, and 12 bases separated the two germline ends. In DNA form, the CDR3 reads TGTGCCATCAACCGGGACGCGAACAATGAGCAGTTCTTC. Its translation: CAINRDANNEQFF.

This CDR3 reads CASKLAGQGASNEKLFF. CDR3 sequence (DNA): TGTGCCAGCAAACTGGCGGGTCAGGGGGCTTCTAATGAAAAACTGTTTTTT. The chain couples TRBV27 to TRBJ1-4; 8 bases match TRBD1. CDR1 and CDR2 (germline): MNHEY, SMNVEV (reference sequence). The J segment lost 3 bases and the V segment lost 7 bases, leaving 13 bases of the junction unmatched. This CDR3 region has 17 residues.

This clone was detected only once. The gene calls are TRBV5-4 and TRBJ1-5; D remains unclear. CDR1 and CDR2 (germline): SGHNT, YYREEE (reference sequence). This CDR3 contains 13 residues. The germline V and J ends were trimmed by 3 bases and 4 bases, with 8 bases remaining between them. This chain's CDR3 is CASSSAGNQPQHF. CDR3 bases: TGTGCCAGCAGCTCAGCGGGAAATCAGCCCCAGCATTTT. Using reference TRBV5-4 and TRBJ1-5 for the parts outside the CDR3, the full variable domain is ETGVTQSPTHLIKTRGQQVTLRCSSQSGHNTVSWYQQALGQGPQFIFQYYREEENGRGNFPPRFSGLQFPNYSSELNVNALELDDSALYLCASSSAGNQPQHFGDGTRLSIL.

V gene TRBV4-3 combines with J gene TRBJ2-1, with 8 bases matching TRBD2. Germline CDR1 LGHNA, CDR2 YSLEER. The junction had 6 bases not matched to a gene; V was cut back by 4 bases and J by 4 bases. This CDR3 comprises 15 residues. The CDR3 bases are TGCGCCAGCAGCCCTCAGCGGGAGAGGTACAATGAGCAGTTCTTC. Its protein is CASSPQRERYNEQFF.

The chain links TRBV5-8 to TRBJ1-1; D gene uncertain. Between the trimmed V and J ends, which lost 0 bases and 4 bases, there was a span of 10 bases. CDR1 and CDR2 (germline): SGHTS, YDEGEE. The CDR3 is 14 amino acids. The CDR3 sequence is CASSLDGLGTEAFF. The CDR3 nucleotides are TGTGCCAGCAGCTTGGATGGGTTGGGCACTGAAGCTTTCTTT.

This chain joins TRBV7-2 and TRBJ2-1; D may be TRBD2 (8 bases). With 1 base removed from V and 5 bases from J, the gap between germline ends came to 18 bases. CDR1 SGHTA and CDR2 FQGNSA come from the germline V gene. The CDR3 is made up of 17 amino acids. The CDR3 DNA sequence: TGTGCCAGCAGCTTAGAGGTACGGGAGGGGACAGACAATGAGCAGTTCTTC. It specifies CASSLEVREGTDNEQFF. Together with reference TRBV7-2 and TRBJ2-1, the CDR3 gives the full variable domain: GAGVSQSPSNKVTEKGKDVELRCDPISGHTALYWYRQSLGQGLEFLIYFQGNSAPDKSGLPSDRFSAERTGGSVSTLTIQRTQQEDSAVYLCASSLEVREGTDNEQFFGPGTRLTVL.